This entry is about one T cell receptor (beta chain). This sample was included in a study of blood T cell repertoires in COVID-19. Sequenced by immunoSEQ multiplex PCR; TCRdb stores in-frame clones only, minus some. Found here are 85,000 to 100,000 clones, approximately 80% of them singletons; the top ten hold approximately 25%. Trimming left V 3 bases short and J 11 bases short, with 20 bases between. This CDR3 region has 14 residues. Per the germline V gene, CDR1 is MDHEN and CDR2 is SYDVKM. The chain couples TRBV28 to TRBJ2-7, with a possible D match to TRBD2 (7 bases). The receptor was isolated from a human donor in a cohort sampled during active COVID-19. Input material: peripheral blood. The CDR3 sequence: CASSFGVALGGEYF. The CDR3 bases are TGTGCCAGCAGTTTTGGGGTGGCCTTAGGGGGGGAGTACTTC.